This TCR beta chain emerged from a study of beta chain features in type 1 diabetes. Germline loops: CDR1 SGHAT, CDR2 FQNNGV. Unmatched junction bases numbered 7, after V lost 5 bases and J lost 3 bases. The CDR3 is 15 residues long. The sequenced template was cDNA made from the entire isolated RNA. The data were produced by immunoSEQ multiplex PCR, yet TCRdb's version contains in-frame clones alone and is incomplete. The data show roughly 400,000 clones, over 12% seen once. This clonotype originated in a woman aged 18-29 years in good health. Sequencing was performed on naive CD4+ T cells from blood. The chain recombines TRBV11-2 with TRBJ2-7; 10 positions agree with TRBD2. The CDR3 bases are TGTGCCAGCAGCCCGTTTAGCGGGAGGCGCTACGAGCAGTACTTC. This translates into CASSPFSGRRYEQYF.